This TCR beta chain is drawn from a study of shared clonotypes between healthy human individuals. Study-wide context: CD4 naive and CD4 memory each took three plates per donor, while CD8 naive took two and CD8 memory one.

Each cell subset's genomic DNA was divided evenly among several immunoSEQ plates. The method was immunoSEQ multiplex PCR; TCRdb's version includes in-frame clones alone and lacks a portion of them. The data contain about 2.1 million clones, roughly 91% of them singletons. Germline V gene data show CDR1 as SGDLS and CDR2 as YYNGEE. There are 16 residues in the CDR3. Trimming cost V 0 bases and J 5 bases; bases outside gene matches: 8. The naive CD8 fraction comprised CD45RO-negative cells positively selected for CCR7 and excluded terminally differentiated effector memory CD45RA+ cells. The source material was naive CD8+ T cells from PBMCs. The sequence came from a man aged 18 to 30 in good health. Some clones in this sample may be carry-over from other donors' samples. The V call is TRBV9, the J call TRBJ1-2, with 9 bases matching TRBD1. DNA for the CDR3: TGTGCCAGCAGCGTAGCTACGACAGGGGGTATTTATGGCTACACCTTC. It is translated as CASSVATTGGIYGYTF.